This T cell receptor (beta chain) was documented in a study of breast tumors, draining lymph nodes, adjacent tissues (dated by TCRdb to the mid-2010s). Context from the whole study: In breast cancer patients, the study compared the TCR beta repertoires of tumor, adjacent nontumor tissue and axillary lymph nodes. In human breast cancer, the study set out to assess how tumor, surrounding tissue and draining lymph node repertoires relate to one another and whether T cells might be exchanged between them. What the study reported, not specific to this receptor: Tumor T-cell repertoires showed less diversity than lymph node repertoires and more diversity than nontumor tissue repertoires, and tumor T-cell repertoires showed preferential V and J gene usage. Tumor and nontumor tissue repertoires were found to be significantly more similar in luminal-like than in basal-like breast cancer. The data were considered consistent with the idea that most tumor T cells come from the lymph node and then expand in tumor tissue. The conclusion that tumor T cells originate in lymph nodes was presented as consistent with a hypothesis rather than as directly demonstrated.

CDR1 is given as LNHDA and CDR2 as SQIVND, both from the germline V gene (reference sequence). The trim is 6 bases for V and 7 bases for J, with a gap of 19 bases between the germline ends. From the cysteine through the phenylalanine, the CDR3 covers 15 amino acids. Solely the CDR3 DNA is kept, with 45 bases framed from the first base. Sequencing took place on an Illumina HiSeq 2000. Multiplex PCR amplification was used to build the TCR beta chain libraries. The amplified TCR beta chain products were analyzed by high-throughput sequencing. Using fastp at Q25 and MiXCR, TCRdb reprocessed the public reads and kept productive beta chains. Each CDR3 protein appears once, grouped with its most common genes and DNA. A total of about 47,000 distinct CDR3 sequences appear in this sample, 20% to 25% of them only once. The ten top clones hold approximately 8.2% of the sample. This clonotype was counted many times. This receptor's antigen is unknown. No per-base quality is available; no much larger clone lies one base away.

The chain is encoded by TRBV19 joined to TRBJ1-5; TRBD1 might be the D gene, on 6 matching bases. Sequences were obtained from breast tumor tissue. This sequence originates from a female donor with breast cancer. Some clones in this sample may be carry-over from other donors' samples. CDR3 reads: CASRAMGGVGQPQHF. Read as DNA, the sequence is TGTGCCAGTAGGGCTATGGGGGGCGTGGGACAGCCCCAGCATTTT.